These 17 T cell receptor beta chains were all obtained from the same sample, sequenced in a study of cytomegalovirus exposure and HLA in healthy donors. PCR employed 60 Vbeta and 13 Jbeta primers. TCRdb's table, derived via immunoSEQ multiplex PCR, lists solely in-frame clones and lacks some. The sample lists 100,000 or so clones, around four fifths occurring once. Sequenced input: PBMCs. The source is a man aged 40-49 years in good health and CMV-seronegative.

The chain is built from TRBV5-1 and TRBJ1-1, with TRBD1 matching 8 bases. Looked up from germline, CDR1 is SGHRS and CDR2 is YFSETQ. The CDR3 length is 14 residues. After removal of 6 bases from V and 1 base from J, the junction contained 5 bases not matched to a gene. The DNA of the CDR3 is TGCGCCAGCACTTGGACAGGGCCGAACACTGAAGCTTTCTTT. Its translation: CASTWTGPNTEAFF.

The V gene is TRBV6-1, the J gene TRBJ2-4; 7 bases fit TRBD2. In germline, CDR1 is MNHNS, CDR2 SASEGT. J lost 6 bases, V lost 0 bases, and 8 bases had no gene match. This CDR3 comprises 16 residues. The chain's CDR3 is CASSEAGDGGRNIQYF. Written as DNA, the CDR3 is TGTGCCAGCAGTGAAGCAGGTGACGGGGGGAGAAACATTCAGTACTTC.

V is TRBV6-5 and J is TRBJ1-4; D is uncertain. This CDR3 is built from 12 residues. The germline V gene has CDR1 MNHEY and CDR2 SVGAGI. V was trimmed by 6 bases and J by 7 bases, leaving 9 bases between them. CDR3: CASSRRSEKLFF. In nucleotides, the CDR3 is TGTGCCAGCAGCAGGAGGAGTGAAAAACTGTTTTTT.

This chain uses TRBV10-3 with TRBJ2-3, with 7 nucleotides matching TRBD1. V dropped 3 bases and J dropped 6; count of bases not matched to a gene: 6. In germline, CDR1 is ENHRY, CDR2 SYGVKD. This CDR3 has 14 amino acids. As DNA, the CDR3 is TGTGCCATCAGTGAATACAGGGGAAGTGATACGCAGTATTTT. The encoded protein is CAISEYRGSDTQYF.

The chain joins TRBV10-1 to TRBJ2-1; 11 bases are a match to TRBD1. The CDR3 consists of 15 residues. V shed 5 bases, J shed 3 bases, and the junction held 3 bases outside the gene matches. The V gene's germline CDR1 is WNHNN and CDR2 SYGVQD (reference sequence). CDR3 sequence reads: CASSPGTGGYNEQFF. The CDR3 DNA reads TGCGCCAGCAGTCCCGGGACAGGGGGCTACAATGAGCAGTTCTTC.

The rearrangement links TRBV18 to TRBJ1-2; tentatively, D is TRBD1 (6 bases). From germline, CDR1 is KGHSH and CDR2 LQKENI. V shed 0 bases and J shed 7 bases, with 18 bases lying between them. The CDR3 totals 16 residues. CDR3 sequence: CASSPPSQGISGGYTF. The CDR3 DNA reads TGTGCCAGCTCACCACCCAGCCAGGGGATATCGGGTGGCTACACCTTC.

This clone was observed a handful of times. The gene calls are TRBV27 and TRBJ1-6; TRBD1 matches 7 bases. The ends lost 6 bases at V and 6 bases at J; junction bases unmatched: 2. The CDR3 spans 13 residues. Germline V CDR1 and CDR2: MNHEY, SMNVEV (reference sequence). The CDR3 protein is CASRQGSNSPLHF. CDR3 DNA: TGTGCCAGCAGACAGGGGAGTAATTCACCCCTCCACTTT.

The chain joins TRBV7-2 to TRBJ1-1; the match to TRBD1 covers 7 bases. V lost 5 bases to trimming and J lost 1 base; unmatched junction nucleotides: 7. The CDR3 has 15 residues. CDR1 and CDR2 (germline): SGHTA, FQGNSA. The CDR3 spells CASSPDGTANTEAFF. The CDR3 region has the DNA TGTGCCAGCAGCCCCGATGGGACAGCGAACACTGAAGCTTTCTTT.

The J gene is TRBJ1-5, the V gene TRBV21-1; the table's D call, TRBD1, has no DNA check behind it. TRBV21-1 is given as a pseudogene. The CDR3 length is 13 residues. CDR3 DNA sequence: TGTGCCAGCAGCAACGACAGCATGCAGCCCCAGCATTTT. This translates into CASSNDSMQPQHF.

The chain combines TRBV2 with TRBJ2-7, with 10 bases matching TRBD1. Germline V CDR1 and CDR2: SNHLY, FYNNEI. V shed 3 bases and J 0 bases; nucleotides not matched to a gene: 5. The CDR3 consists of 16 residues. The DNA for the CDR3 is TGTGCCAGCAGTGAGATGGGACAGGGGAACTCCTACGAGCAGTACTTC. Translation: CASSEMGQGNSYEQYF.

For the CDR3, the DNA is TGTGCCTGGAGTGTACTGACAGGGGTCGAAGCTTTCTTT. Encoded protein: CAWSVLTGVEAFF. The chain is built from TRBV30 and TRBJ1-1, with 8 nucleotides matching TRBD1. There are 13 residues in the CDR3. V was clipped by 0 bases and J by 8 bases; unmatched bases: 5. CDR1 and CDR2 (germline): GTSNPN, SVGIG (reference sequence).

This clone occurred a few times. The chain links TRBV28 to TRBJ1-1, with 7 bases identical to TRBD1. Germline CDR1 reads MDHEN; CDR2 reads SYDVKM. The J segment lost 5 bases and the V segment lost 6 bases, leaving 12 bases of the junction unmatched. The CDR3 runs to 15 residues. CDR3 in DNA: TGTGCCAGCAGCCCCCCGACAGGGCTGGGGACTGAAGCTTTCTTT. Amino acid sequence: CASSPPTGLGTEAFF.

This chain links TRBV5-1 with TRBJ2-5; 13 nucleotides align to TRBD2. From germline, CDR1 is SGHRS and CDR2 YFSETQ. The CDR3 is made up of 15 amino acids. The V and J ends lost 2 bases and 9 bases, in that order; junction bases with no gene match: 7. The CDR3 DNA sequence: TGCGCCAGCAGCTTCCGGACTAGCGGGGGCGAGTCCCAGTACTTC. It encodes CASSFRTSGGESQYF.

The CDR3 DNA is TGTGCCAGTAAGCCGGGACAGGGGGACTATGGCTACACCTTC. This sequence encodes CASKPGQGDYGYTF. The rearrangement uses TRBV19 and TRBJ1-2; 11 bases line up with TRBD1. Germline CDR1 reads LNHDA; CDR2 reads SQIVND (reference sequence). CDR3 length: 14 residues. V shed 7 bases, J shed 3 bases, and the junction held 4 bases outside the gene matches.

The chain's CDR3 is CASSLSPIATNEKLFF. As DNA, the CDR3 is TGTGCCAGCAGTTTAAGTCCGATAGCAACTAATGAAAAACTGTTTTTT. The chain couples TRBV27 to TRBJ1-4; D unresolved. CDR3 length: 16 residues. Trimming cost V 2 bases and J 0 bases, with 10 bases left between them. Germline loops: CDR1 MNHEY, CDR2 SMNVEV (reference sequence).

The V call is TRBV5-1, the J call TRBJ1-4; the D gene is possibly TRBD1 (5 bases). Per germline, CDR1 SGHRS and CDR2 YFSETQ. V shed 3 bases and J shed 5 bases, with 11 bases lying between them. There are 14 residues in the CDR3. The CDR3 region is CASSSGITNEKLFF. Here the CDR3 DNA reads TGCGCCAGCAGCTCAGGGATTACCAATGAAAAACTGTTTTTT.

Concerning this clone itself: The junction and the germline gene differ at one end; a read error may be behind it. The gene calls are TRBV7-9 and TRBJ1-1; D is uncertain. There are 10 residues in the CDR3. The germline V gene encodes CDR1 SEHNR and CDR2 FQNEAQ (reference sequence). In nucleotides, the CDR3 is TGTTCCAGCCGTTACACTGAAGCTTTCTTT. Translated, it gives CSSRYTEAFF. Filled out from reference TRBV7-9 and TRBJ1-1, the complete variable domain reads DTGVSQNPRHKITKRGQNVTFRCDPISEHNRLYWYRQTLGQGPEFLTYFQNEAQLEKSRLLSDRFSAERPKGSFSTLEIQRTEQGDSAMYLCSSRYTEAFFGQGTRLTVV.